These 28 T cell receptor beta chains originate from one sample sequenced in a study of response to subunit inactivated influenza vaccine. MiXCR was run by TCRdb on the RT-PCR reads, yielding one entry per CDR3 protein. This table holds hundreds of thousands of distinct CDR3 sequences, about 18% found once. The specimen was PBMCs from blood, collected 4 to 6 days after vaccination. Source of these receptors: a man over 45 who received an inactivated influenza vaccine.

The CDR3 nucleotides are TGCAGTGCTCCGGCTAGCGGGAACACAGATACGCAGTATTTT. Amino acid sequence: CSAPASGNTDTQYF. V usage is TRBV20-1 and J usage is TRBJ2-3, with TRBD2 identical over 9 bases. The V gene end was trimmed by 5 bases and the J gene end by 2 bases; junction bases not matched to a gene: 5. Looked up from germline, CDR1 is DFQATT and CDR2 is SNEGSKA (reference sequence). The CDR3 covers 14 residues.

The chain is built from TRBV4-2 and TRBJ2-7; the match to TRBD2 covers 14 bases. The germline CDR1 and CDR2 sequences are LGHNA and YNFKEQ. The CDR3 totals 20 residues. J lost 4 bases, V lost 0 bases, and 14 bases had no gene match. The CDR3 loop is CASSQERPVWTSGGHYEQYF. The CDR3 coding sequence is TGTGCCAGCAGCCAAGAAAGGCCGGTTTGGACTAGCGGGGGGCATTACGAGCAGTACTTC.

This clonotype was seen more than once but under ten times. The chain joins TRBV6-2 or TRBV6-3 to TRBJ2-7; 10 nucleotides line up with TRBD1. Germline-derived CDR1 and CDR2 are MNHEY and SVGEGT. V shed 8 bases, J shed 2 bases, and the junction held 6 bases outside the gene matches. The CDR3 loop spans 14 amino acids. Here the CDR3 DNA reads TGTGCCAGCCTTACCGGGACAGGGGCCTACGAGCAGTACTTC. Protein product: CASLTGTGAYEQYF.

The gene calls are TRBV7-2 and TRBJ2-7; possible D gene TRBD1, 5 bases. Trimming took off 5 bases at V and 0 bases at J, with 20 bases between the two ends. The CDR3 contains 17 residues. From germline, CDR1 is SGHTA and CDR2 FQGNSA. Written as DNA, the CDR3 is TGTGCCAGCAGCCTCCGGACACCATCATGGGACTCCTACGAGCAGTACTTC. As protein: CASSLRTPSWDSYEQYF.

The chain uses TRBV30 and TRBJ1-5, with 8 bases that match TRBD1. The CDR3 is made up of 12 amino acids. Germline lookup yields CDR1 GTSNPN and CDR2 SVGIG (reference sequence). V shed 3 bases, J shed 6 bases, and the junction held 1 base outside the gene matches. CDR3 DNA: TGTGCCTGGAGCAGGGGGCCTCAGCCCCAGCATTTT. Protein: CAWSRGPQPQHF.

The V and J genes are TRBV24-1 and TRBJ2-5; D possibly corresponds to TRBD1 (6 bases). The V end was cut by 5 bases, the J end by 5 bases, with 14 bases between. Germline V gene data show CDR1 as KGHDR and CDR2 as SFDVKD. The CDR3 consists of 14 residues. CDR3 region: CATSAPTGIETQYF. The DNA of the CDR3 is TGTGCCACCAGTGCCCCGACAGGAATCGAGACCCAGTACTTC.

This clonotype was counted only a few times. This chain connects TRBV6-1 to TRBJ2-7; D possibly uses TRBD1 or TRBD2 (5 bases each). The CDR3 totals 15 residues. The germline V gene encodes CDR1 MNHNS and CDR2 SASEGT. V was pared by 3 bases and J by 3 bases, with 15 bases between. For the CDR3, the DNA is TGTGCCAGCAGTGAGCCCGGGACCCTGGGCTACGAGCAGTACTTC. Amino acid sequence: CASSEPGTLGYEQYF.

The chain uses TRBV7-8 and TRBJ2-3, with D perhaps matching TRBD2 (5 bases). CDR1 and CDR2 from the germline V gene are SGHVS and FQNEAQ. There are 13 residues in the CDR3. With 3 bases removed from V and 5 bases from J, the gap between germline ends came to 9 bases. CDR3 protein: CASSFGREDTQYF. CDR3 sequence (DNA): TGTGCCAGCAGCTTCGGTCGGGAAGATACGCAGTATTTT.

Details on this clonotype: A junction end diverges from the germline sequence, so it may reflect a read error. The rearrangement joins TRBV20-1 to TRBJ2-5; D is ambiguous. CDR3 size: 12 residues. Germline loops: CDR1 DFQATT, CDR2 SNEGSKA (reference sequence). CDR3 in amino acids: CSSDISQETLYF. Here the CDR3 DNA reads TGCAGTAGTGACATCTCCCAAGAGACCCTGTACTTC.

This clonotype was seen just once. The chain carries TRBV2 and TRBJ2-7, with a tentative D call TRBD2 (6 bases). Germline V gene lookup returns CDR1 SNHLY and CDR2 FYNNEI. The CDR3 has 13 residues. Written as DNA, the CDR3 is TGTGCTATCACCTTAGGAGGGGAGGACGAGCAGTACTTC. Protein product: CAITLGGEDEQYF.

The V gene is TRBV20-1, the J gene TRBJ2-1, with D unclear. V dropped 2 bases and J dropped 3 bases, with 14 bases sitting between them. Looked up from germline, CDR1 is DFQATT and CDR2 is SNEGSKA (reference sequence). This CDR3 has 15 residues. CDR3 bases: TGCAGTGCTAGACTTGAGGCAGCCTACTACAATGAGCAGTTCTTC. This gives the protein CSARLEAAYYNEQFF.

This clonotype was counted between two and nine times. The gene calls are TRBV9 and TRBJ2-1; D uncertain. The CDR3 length is 15 residues. V lost 4 bases to trimming and J lost 9 bases, with 20 bases between them. Germline CDR1 is SGDLS and CDR2 is YYNGEE. This CDR3 is CASSIDSLPFSEQFF. DNA of the CDR3: TGTGCCAGCAGCATCGACTCGCTCCCCTTCAGTGAGCAGTTCTTC.

Only a few counts were recorded for this clonotype. This chain links TRBV7-2 with TRBJ1-2; 7 bases are shared with TRBD1. The ends lost 1 base at V and 4 bases at J; junction bases unmatched: 6. The CDR3 extends over 15 amino acids. The germline gives CDR1 SGHTA, CDR2 FQGNSA. CDR3 sequence (DNA): TGTGCCAGCAGCTTAGAGACAGGGCCGTCCTATGGCTACACCTTC. Protein: CASSLETGPSYGYTF.

This clonotype was observed a handful of times. The chain joins TRBV4-3 to TRBJ2-1; the match to TRBD1 covers 8 bases. J lost 2 bases, V lost 3 bases, and 3 bases had no gene match. This CDR3 has 15 amino acids. Germline V gives CDR1 LGHNA, CDR2 YSLEER. For the CDR3, the DNA is TGCGCCAGCAGCCAGGAGGGACAGGCCTACAATGAGCAGTTCTTC. Residues: CASSQEGQAYNEQFF.

This clonotype was seen more than once but under ten times. This chain joins TRBV20-1 and TRBJ1-6, with a tentative D call TRBD1 (6 bases). The CDR3 has 16 residues. Germline V gene data show CDR1 as DFQATT and CDR2 as SNEGSKA (reference sequence). With 4 bases removed from V and 7 bases from J, the gap between germline ends came to 20 bases. CDR3 DNA: TGCAGTGCTAAATACCAGGTGACAGGCCGAAATTCACCCCTCCACTTT. It yields the protein CSAKYQVTGRNSPLHF.

Only a few counts were recorded for this clonotype. V usage is TRBV2 and J usage is TRBJ2-5; tentatively, D is TRBD1 (5 bases). The V end lost 2 bases, the J end lost 1 base, and 14 bases lay between the germline ends. The CDR3 sequence is 16 residues long. Germline V gene data show CDR1 as SNHLY and CDR2 as FYNNEI. CDR3 region: CASSETPGLGQETQYF. Here the CDR3 DNA reads TGTGCCAGCAGTGAAACTCCAGGGTTGGGCCAAGAGACCCAGTACTTC.

This clonotype was picked up many times. This chain links TRBV12-3 or TRBV12-4 with TRBJ1-1; D remains unclear. Between the trimmed V and J ends, which lost 2 bases and 0 bases, there was a span of 4 bases. This CDR3 has 13 amino acids. The CDR3 region has the DNA TGTGCCAGCAGTTTACTCATGAACACTGAAGCTTTCTTT. Its protein is CASSLLMNTEAFF.

This clonotype was observed a single time. The chain combines TRBV20-1 with TRBJ2-5; 7 bases are a match to TRBD1. With V trimmed by 6 bases and J by 5 bases, 6 bases remained unmatched. This CDR3 comprises 12 residues. CDR1 is DFQATT and CDR2 is SNEGSKA in the germline V gene (reference sequence). In DNA, the CDR3 is TGCAGTGCGCTGACAGGGTCGGAGACCCAGTACTTC. Translation gives CSALTGSETQYF.

This clonotype turned up a few times. The chain combines TRBV20-1 with TRBJ2-7, with a weak D call TRBD1 (6 bases). Trimming pared 6 bases from V and 6 bases from J, leaving 12 bases between. This CDR3 is 11 amino acids long. From germline, CDR1 is DFQATT and CDR2 SNEGSKA (reference sequence). The CDR3 sequence: CSAVGTIEQYF. The DNA of the CDR3 is TGCAGTGCAGTGGGGACAATCGAGCAGTACTTC.

A few counts support this clonotype. The chain recombines TRBV7-8 with TRBJ1-2; D is possibly TRBD1 (5 bases). This CDR3 is 14 amino acids long. V shed 5 bases and J shed 4 bases, with 14 bases lying between them. In germline, CDR1 is SGHVS, CDR2 FQNEAQ. CDR3 amino acids: CASSTYTGPYGYTF. The CDR3 nucleotides read TGTGCCAGCAGCACCTACACAGGACCCTATGGCTACACCTTC. Full variable domain (outside the CDR3, taken from reference TRBV7-8 and TRBJ1-2): GAGVSQSPRYKVAKRGQDVALRCDPISGHVSLFWYQQALGQGPEFLTYFQNEAQLDKSGLPSDRFFAERPEGSVSTLKIQRTQQEDSAVYLCASSTYTGPYGYTFGSGTRLTVV.

In regard to this clonotype: One end of the junction is discordant with germline, which a read error may explain. The gene calls are TRBV29-1 and TRBJ2-7; D remains unclear. This CDR3 has 12 amino acids. Germline V CDR1 and CDR2: SQVTM, ANQGSEA. This chain's CDR3 is CSVVQTGLELHF. The CDR3 coding sequence is TGCAGCGTTGTCCAAACCGGCCTGGAGCTCCACTTC.

Many counts were recorded for this clonotype. The chain uses TRBV20-1 and TRBJ1-3, with unresolved D. Looked up from germline, CDR1 is DFQATT and CDR2 is SNEGSKA (reference sequence). This CDR3 contains 15 residues. Trimming removed 0 bases at V and 0 bases at J, with 9 bases between. CDR3 in DNA: TGCAGTGCTAGAGATGGCCGAAGCTCTGGAAACACCATATATTTT. Translation gives CSARDGRSSGNTIYF.

This chain's CDR3 is CASSRQGAVGELFF. The CDR3 region has the DNA TGTGCCAGCAGTCGACAGGGGGCGGTCGGGGAGCTGTTTTTT. The J gene is TRBJ2-2, the V gene TRBV12-3 or TRBV12-4, with 10 nucleotides matching TRBD1. The CDR3 sequence is 14 residues long. Trimming at V came to 5 bases and at J to 7 bases, leaving 4 bases not matched to a gene.

This sequence joins TRBV4-3 and TRBJ2-3, with D tentatively TRBD2 (6 bases). The germline gives CDR1 LGHNA, CDR2 YSLEER. The CDR3 consists of 13 residues. With 8 bases removed from V and 2 bases from J, the gap between germline ends came to 11 bases. The CDR3 sequence is CASGGDHTDTQYF. Here the CDR3 DNA reads TGCGCCAGCGGAGGGGACCACACAGATACGCAGTATTTT.

This clonotype has only a few counts. The chain recombines TRBV5-5 with TRBJ2-1, with D tentatively TRBD1 or TRBD2 (5 bases each). V dropped 4 bases and J dropped 3 bases, with 17 bases sitting between them. The CDR3 contains 16 residues. Germline lookup yields CDR1 SGHKS and CDR2 YYEKEE (reference sequence). CDR3 in amino acids: CASSTGTELHYNEQFF. CDR3 coding DNA: TGTGCCAGCAGCACTGGGACCGAACTTCACTACAATGAGCAGTTCTTC.

This clonotype was seen more than once but under ten times. This chain uses TRBV24-1 with TRBJ2-3; 9 bases align to TRBD1. The CDR3 runs 16 residues. With 4 bases clipped from V and 2 bases from J, the junction kept 6 bases outside the gene matches. Germline lookup yields CDR1 KGHDR and CDR2 SFDVKD. CDR3 bases: TGTGCCACCAGTGACGCGGGACAGGGCTTCACAGATACGCAGTATTTT. It encodes CATSDAGQGFTDTQYF.

CDR3 sequence reads: CASSLGTGSIHEQYF. The CDR3 nucleotides are TGCGCCAGCAGCTTAGGGACAGGGAGTATCCACGAGCAGTACTTC. The V gene is TRBV5-1, the J gene TRBJ2-7; 9 bases agree with TRBD1. CDR1 is SGHRS and CDR2 is YFSETQ in the germline V gene. The CDR3 contains 15 residues. V was clipped by 2 bases and J by 5 bases; unmatched bases: 8.

The sample holds a few counts of this clonotype. The chain carries TRBV12-3 or TRBV12-4 and TRBJ2-7; tentatively, D is TRBD1 (6 bases). The V end lost 2 bases, the J end lost 7 bases, and 9 bases lay between the germline ends. The CDR3 spans 12 residues. The CDR3 DNA is TGTGCCAGCAGTTTACAGGGGTGGGAGCAGTACTTC. Protein product: CASSLQGWEQYF.